This is a list of T cell receptor beta chains from one sample in a study of shared clonotypes between healthy human individuals. Measured with immunoSEQ multiplex PCR; TCRdb has only the in-frame clones, and not every one. The sample contains 1.5 million to 2.5 million clones, about 94% of which appear only once. Material for sequencing was naive CD8+ T cells sorted from blood. The receptors derive from a man between 18 and 35 years old in good health. CDR3s leave out the opening cysteine and the closing phenylalanine or tryptophan.

J | V | CDR3
TRBJ2-3 | TRBV4-2 | ASSQAVAGASTDTQY
TRBJ2-5 | TRBV7-7 | ASSSQHGWEETQY
TRBJ2-7 | TRBV14 | ASSQGEGVGHPGYEQY
TRBJ2-7 | TRBV19 | ASRGAGDLEQY
TRBJ2-3 | TRBV11-2 | ASSPVPLSADTTDTQY
TRBJ2-2 | TRBV25-1 | ASSGLAGGAGELF
TRBJ2-3 | TRBV27 | ASSFLESYTDTQY
TRBJ2-5 | TRBV7-7 | ASSLAPSGRETQY
TRBJ2-2 | TRBV5-8 | ASRPGNWDTGELF
TRBJ1-1 | TRBV9 | ASSVVSDPNTEAF
TRBJ2-7 | TRBV28 | ASSLLEGDEQY